A selection of T cell receptor beta chains follows, all from one sample in a study of CD8+ T cells in alopecia areata. Profiled with immunoSEQ multiplex PCR; TCRdb holds only in-frame clones, not every one. The table lists about 280,000 clones, roughly 64% of them singletons. Specimen: CD4+ T cells sorted from blood, collected at week 24, from a patient treated with tofacitinib. The receptors derive from a human donor with alopecia areata. CDR3s include the opening cysteine and the closing phenylalanine or tryptophan. D genes are given only for firm matches. The listing skips clone size in some rows; elsewhere it reads once, few, many or a size class.

clone size | D gene | J gene | V gene | CDR3 DNA | CDR3 protein
NA | NA | TRBJ2-4 | TRBV27 | TGTGCCAGCAGTTTATCCACCGGGGGGCTCAAAAACATTCAGTACTTC | CASSLSTGGLKNIQYF
NA | NA | TRBJ2-1 | TRBV30 | TGTGCCTGGAGTGCGGACGCTTACAATGAGCAGTTCTTC | CAWSADAYNEQFF
NA | TRBD1 | TRBJ2-3 | TRBV9 | TGTGCCAGCAGTGGGGGTCCCGGGACAGGGACGAGCACAGATACGCAGTATTTT | CASSGGPGTGTSTDTQYF
NA | NA | TRBJ1-5 | TRBV30 | TGTGCCTGGAGTGTACAGGGAGGTCAGCCCCAGCATTTT | CAWSVQGGQPQHF
few | TRBD1 | TRBJ1-2 | TRBV6-5 | TGTGCCACCGCGGACAGGGAAGGATGGGCGGGCTACACCTTC | CATADREGWAGYTF
once | NA | TRBJ2-5 | TRBV5-1 | TGCGCCAGCAGAGTCCAAGAGACCCAGTACTTC | CASRVQETQYF
NA | NA | TRBJ2-6 | TRBV19 | TGTGCCAGTAGTTCTCGGGGGACGCTTACTGGGGCCAACGTCCTGACTTTC | CASSSRGTLTGANVLTF
NA | NA | TRBJ2-7 | TRBV9 | TGTGCCAGCAGCGCGTCTCATTCCGGGACCTACGAGCAGTACTTC | CASSASHSGTYEQYF
NA | NA | TRBJ1-2 | TRBV30 | TGTGCCTGTCTAACAGGGATTTCTAACTATGGCTACACCTTC | CACLTGISNYGYTF
NA | NA | TRBJ2-5 | TRBV20-1 | TGCAGTGCTAGAGAGGGGGAGACCCAGTACTTC | CSAREGETQYF
NA | NA | TRBJ2-5 | TRBV12-5 | TGTGCTAGTCAAGAGGGGCAGACCTTGATGGAGACCCAGTACTTC | CASQEGQTLMETQYF
NA | NA | TRBJ2-5 | TRBV7-7 | TGTGCTAGCAGCTTAGAATTAGTGGAGACCCAGTACTTC | CASSLELVETQYF
NA | TRBD2 | TRBJ2-7 | TRBV7-9 | TGTGCCAGCAGCTTAGATGCGGGGGGGACCTACGAGCAGTACTTC | CASSLDAGGTYEQYF
NA | NA | TRBJ2-5 | TRBV11-2 | TGTGCCAGCAGCCCGGGGAGGAGCTCGGGCCAGTACTTC | CASSPGRSSGQYF
NA | NA | TRBJ1-1 | TRBV20-1 | TGCAGTGCTACCCGACAGTTTGAAGCTTTCTTT | CSATRQFEAFF
NA | NA | TRBJ1-5 | TRBV7-9 | TGTGCCAGCAGCTTAGGGGTGGATCAGCCCCAGCATTTT | CASSLGVDQPQHF
NA | TRBD1 | TRBJ1-4 | TRBV30 | TGTGCCTGGAGTGAGGAGACAGGGGAAGATGAAAAACTGTTTTTT | CAWSEETGEDEKLFF
NA | NA | TRBJ2-4 | TRBV25-1 | TGTGCCAGCCTTTGGGAGGGGGGAGCCAAAAACATTCAGTACTTC | CASLWEGGAKNIQYF
NA | NA | TRBJ1-6 | TRBV6-5 | TGTGCCAGCAGTTACTCGTATGGGCATAATTCACCCCTCCACTTT | CASSYSYGHNSPLHF
NA | NA | TRBJ1-2 | TRBV5-1 | TGCGCCAGCCGCCGGGATGATTCTAACTATGGCTACACCTTC | CASRRDDSNYGYTF
few | NA | TRBJ1-6 | TRBV7-9 | TGTGCCAGCAGCTTAGGGAATTCACCCCTCCACTTT | CASSLGNSPLHF
NA | NA | TRBJ2-1 | TRBV6-1 | TGTGCCAGCACCGACTCATCCTACAATGAGCAGTTCTTC | CASTDSSYNEQFF
NA | NA | TRBJ2-3 | TRBV15 | TGTGCCACCAGCAGAGATCCAGGCACCACAGATACGCAGTATTTT | CATSRDPGTTDTQYF
NA | NA | TRBJ2-5 | TRBV27 | TGTGCCAGCAGTTTATTCTCAGCGTCCGAGACCCAGTACTTC | CASSLFSASETQYF
NA | TRBD1 | TRBJ1-5 | TRBV5-8 | TGTGCCAGCAGCTTCTTTAAGGGGGCCCAAGGGAGCAATCAGCCCCAGCATTTT | CASSFFKGAQGSNQPQHF
NA | NA | TRBJ1-5 | TRBV7-8 | TGTGCCAGCACACGCCACAGGGGCAATCAGCCCCAGCATTTT | CASTRHRGNQPQHF
NA | NA | TRBJ2-3 | TRBV14 | TGTGCCAGCAGTCCCCAAACAGATACGCAGTATTTT | CASSPQTDTQYF
NA | TRBD2 | TRBJ2-3 | TRBV9 | TGTGCCAGCAGCACGACTAGCTTCAGCACAGATACGCAGTATTTT | CASSTTSFSTDTQYF
NA | TRBD1 | TRBJ2-7 | TRBV5-1 | TGCGCCAGCAGCGCGAGTCCGGGACAGGCCGAGCAGTACTTC | CASSASPGQAEQYF
NA | TRBD2 | TRBJ2-7 | TRBV30 | TGTGCCCTTCAGCGGGGGGAATACGAGCAGTACTTC | CALQRGEYEQYF
NA | NA | TRBJ1-1 | TRBV19 | TGTGCCAGTAACGGCGGGACAAAAGCTTTCTTT | CASNGGTKAFF
NA | NA | TRBJ2-3 | TRBV28 | TGTGCCAGCAGTTTCGGAGGACAGATCACAGATACGCAGTATTTT | CASSFGGQITDTQYF
few | TRBD2 | TRBJ2-3 | TRBV29-1 | TGCAGCGTAGACGGACTAGCGGGCACAGATACGCAGTATTTT | CSVDGLAGTDTQYF
NA | NA | TRBJ1-2 | TRBV7-2 | TGTGCCAGCAGCTTAGATAGGAGCCGCTCCTATGGCTACACCTTC | CASSLDRSRSYGYTF
NA | NA | TRBJ2-3 | TRBV29-1 | TGCAGCGCGGGGCAGGGGTACACAGATACGCAGTATTTT | CSAGQGYTDTQYF
NA | NA | TRBJ1-5 | TRBV7-9 | TGTGCCAGCAGCTTAGTGGGGCGGTCTAGAAGCCAGCCCCAGCATTTT | CASSLVGRSRSQPQHF
few | NA | TRBJ2-3 | TRBV27 | TGTGCCAGCAGGCGGGCAGATACGCAGTATTTT | CASRRADTQYF
NA | NA | TRBJ1-5 | TRBV4-1 | TGCGCCAGCAGCCAAGAGTCTTCGGGACCAGGCAATCAGCCCCAGCATTTT | CASSQESSGPGNQPQHF
NA | NA | TRBJ2-4 | TRBV30 | TGTGCCTGGAGTGAGGGGAGAACAGCCAAAAACATTCAGTACTTC | CAWSEGRTAKNIQYF
few | NA | TRBJ2-5 | TRBV5-6 | TGTGCCAGCAGCTTACGCAACGGGGAGACCCAGTACTTC | CASSLRNGETQYF
NA | NA | TRBJ2-3 | TRBV9 | TGTGCCAGCAGCGTGATCGGTGAAGCAGATACGCAGTATTTT | CASSVIGEADTQYF
NA | TRBD2 | TRBJ2-1 | TRBV6-5 | TGTGCCAGCAGTAACCCTAGCGGGGGAGAGTTCTTC | CASSNPSGGEFF
NA | NA | TRBJ2-3 | TRBV11-2 | TGTGCCAGCAGGGTGGGGTTCACAGATACGCAGTATTTT | CASRVGFTDTQYF
few | TRBD2 | TRBJ2-5 | TRBV5-1 | TGCGCCAGCAGCTTGGGACTAGCGAGACAGACCCAGTACTTC | CASSLGLARQTQYF
NA | NA | TRBJ1-2 | TRBV14 | TGTGCCAGCAGCCCGACACAACGACAGGTGCAACTCTATGGCTACACCTTC | CASSPTQRQVQLYGYTF
NA | NA | TRBJ2-3 | TRBV7-2 | TGTGCCAGCAGCTTATCGGGGGTGAGGACAGATACGCAGTATTTT | CASSLSGVRTDTQYF
NA | NA | TRBJ2-3 | TRBV5-1 | TGCGCCAGCAGCCCGGATAATGCGGCCGAGAGCACAGATACGCAGTATTTT | CASSPDNAAESTDTQYF
few | NA | TRBJ2-4 | TRBV25-1 | TGTGCCAGCAGTGAAGGGGAAGGAGCCAAAAACATTCAGTACTTC | CASSEGEGAKNIQYF
few | NA | TRBJ2-1 | TRBV4-3 | TGCGCCAGCAGCCCGAGGAGCTCCTACAATGAGCAGTTCTTC | CASSPRSSYNEQFF
NA | TRBD1 | TRBJ1-2 | TRBV13 | TGTGCCAGCAGCCGGGACAGTTTGCGTGGCTACACCTTC | CASSRDSLRGYTF
few | NA | TRBJ1-5 | TRBV4-1 | TGCGCCAGCAGCCAAGATGGGACGGACCTCAATCAGCCCCAGCATTTT | CASSQDGTDLNQPQHF
once | NA | TRBJ1-4 | TRBV27 | TGTGCCAGCAGTTTATCACAGTCCCAAAAAACAGCAACTAATGAAAAACTGTTTTTT | CASSLSQSQKTATNEKLFF
NA | NA | TRBJ2-2 | TRBV21-1 | TGTGCCAGCAGCAAAACACAGGGACCGATTAACACCGGGGAGCTGTTTTTT | CASSKTQGPINTGELFF
NA | NA | TRBJ2-6 | TRBV29-1 | TGCAGCGTTGGGCAGCCGGACGTCCTGACTTTC | CSVGQPDVLTF
NA | NA | TRBJ1-1 | TRBV30 | TGTGCCTGGAGTCAAAGGACCTCGGCTGAAGCTTTCTTT | CAWSQRTSAEAFF